Below are 9 T cell receptor beta chains sequenced from a single sample in a study of CD8+CD57+ T cells in acquired aplastic anemia. All sequencing subjects had displayed CD8+CD57+ cell expansion on flow cytometry. For CDR3 and TCR beta VDJ profiling, genomic DNA was the template used. TCRdb re-analysed the reads in MiXCR, keeping a single row per CDR3 protein. Of about 260,000 distinct CDR3 sequences listed, about 80% are singletons. Source material: sorted CD4+, CD8+, or CD8+CD57+ T cells (not recorded which) from PBMCs. These receptors came from a human donor with aplastic anemia.

This chain links TRBV20-1 with TRBJ2-5; 8 bases match TRBD1. After removal of 6 bases from V and 5 bases from J, the junction contained 8 bases not matched to a gene. The CDR3 length is 13 residues. CDR1 and CDR2 from the germline V gene are DFQATT and SNEGSKA (reference sequence). The CDR3 protein is CSAPDRGWETQYF. Written as DNA, the CDR3 is TGCAGTGCGCCTGACAGGGGCTGGGAGACCCAGTACTTC.

V and J are TRBV5-5 and TRBJ1-4, with D possibly matching TRBD1 (6 bases). CDR3 length: 16 amino acids. V was shortened by 0 bases and J by 8 bases, with 17 bases between the two germline ends. Germline CDR1 SGHKS, CDR2 YYEKEE (reference sequence). This CDR3 is CASSLGEGGRREKLFF. The CDR3 DNA follows: TGTGCCAGCAGCTTGGGGGAGGGGGGGCGCAGGGAAAAACTGTTTTTT. The variable domain in full, with the rest retrieved from reference TRBV5-5 and TRBJ1-4, is DAGVTQSPTHLIKTRGQQVTLRCSPISGHKSVSWYQQVLGQGPQFIFQYYEKEERGRGNFPDRFSARQFPNYSSELNVNALLLGDSALYLCASSLGEGGRREKLFFGSGTQLSVL.

On this clonotype itself: Germline is not matched at one junction end, which may reflect a read error. CDR3: CASSLLPSYEQYF. The CDR3 DNA reads as TGCGCCAGCAGCTTGTTACCCTCCTACGAGCAGTACTTC. J is TRBJ2-7 and V is TRBV5-8, with no clear D. Germline V gene lookup returns CDR1 SGHTS and CDR2 YDEGEE. This CDR3 is built from 13 residues.

A note on this clonotype: It is likely a read error, because the conserved phenylalanine at the end of the CDR3 is missing. The J gene is TRBJ2-1, the V gene TRBV7-8, with 7 bases identical to TRBD2. The CDR3 spans 16 residues. CDR1 and CDR2 (germline): SGHVS, FQNEAQ. The junction had 15 bases not matched to a gene; V was cut back by 0 bases and J by 13 bases. The CDR3: CASSLAGGADTQYQFL. The CDR3 DNA is TGTGCCAGCAGCTTAGCGGGAGGGGCCGATACGCAGTATCAGTTCCTC.

The chain recombines TRBV19 with TRBJ2-7, with 10 nucleotides matching TRBD1. The germline V gene encodes CDR1 LNHDA and CDR2 SQIVND (reference sequence). V lost 9 bases and J lost 6; bases outside the gene matches: 14. CDR3 length: 15 residues. The CDR3 spells CASRLGTGDIGEQYF. The DNA for the CDR3 is TGTGCCAGCCGTTTAGGGACAGGGGATATCGGCGAGCAGTACTTC.

This clonotype has only a few counts. One end of the junction is discordant with germline, which a read error may explain. The rearrangement uses TRBV9 and TRBJ2-5; TRBD1 matches at 10 bases. The CDR3 totals 14 residues. Germline V lookup: CDR1 SGDLS, CDR2 YYNGEE. CDR3 region: CASSLGTGDSSPHF. CDR3 nucleotide sequence: TGTGCCAGCAGCCTCGGGACAGGGGACAGTTCACCCCACTTC.

This chain uses TRBV7-8 with TRBJ2-3; D is uncertain. This CDR3 is 14 amino acids long. Per the germline V gene, CDR1 is SGHVS and CDR2 is FQNEAQ. Trimming left V 3 bases short and J 6 bases short, with 13 bases between. The CDR3 DNA reads as TGTGCCAGCAGCTTGGCTGCGGATCCCGATACGCAGTATTTT. Its protein product is CASSLAADPDTQYF.

The V call is TRBV7-7, the J call TRBJ2-5; D may be TRBD2 (5 bases). The CDR3 extends over 17 amino acids. Germline V gives CDR1 SSHAT, CDR2 FNYEAQ (reference sequence). The CDR3 loop reads CSPRHPVCSVRLETQYF. CDR3 sequence (DNA): TGTTCTCCTAGGCATCCTGTGTGTAGCGTGAGGCTTGAGACCCAGTACTTC.

This clonotype was counted a few times. The chain joins TRBV7-2 to TRBJ2-3; tentatively, D is TRBD2 (7 bases). The CDR3 loop spans 13 amino acids. Germline V gene data show CDR1 as SGHTA and CDR2 as FQGNSA. Trimming left V 8 bases short and J 14 bases short, with 23 bases between. The CDR3 DNA is TGTGCCAGCGGGGAGGGGGGCACTGGTAGGTTGTATTTT. It codes for CASGEGGTGRLYF.